The 20 T cell receptor beta chains below all came from one sample that was sequenced in a study. TCRdb reprocessed the RT-PCR reads with MiXCR, giving one entry per CDR3 protein. The data show more than 600,000 distinct CDR3 sequences, 12% to 15% seen once. The specimen was memory CD4+ T cells from blood. Receptor source: a female donor in good health, serving as a healthy control.

The chain joins TRBV20-1 to TRBJ1-2; D unresolved. CDR3 length: 13 amino acids. Trimming stripped 3 bases from V and 2 bases from J, with 10 bases between. Germline CDR1 reads DFQATT; CDR2 reads SNEGSKA (reference sequence). The chain's CDR3 is CSARGRINYGYTF. The CDR3 nucleotides read TGCAGTGCTAGGGGGAGGATCAACTATGGCTACACCTTC.

This clonotype was seen at least ten times. V usage is TRBV27 and J usage is TRBJ2-1; 7 bases line up with TRBD2. CDR3 size: 14 residues. The junction had 8 bases not matched to a gene; V was cut back by 7 bases and J by 5 bases. Germline V gene sequence: CDR1 MNHEY, CDR2 SMNVEV (reference sequence). This CDR3 reads CASISGLGDNEQFF. In DNA, the CDR3 is TGTGCCAGCATTTCCGGACTAGGAGACAATGAGCAGTTCTTC.

This clonotype was counted many times. The junction departs from the called germline gene at one end, perhaps through a read error. The CDR3 spells CASSFKVGVGEHF. In DNA, the CDR3 is TGTGCCAGCAGTTTCAAGGTCGGAGTCGGTGAGCACTTC. The chain combines TRBV7-2 with TRBJ2-7; no reliable D call. From germline, CDR1 is SGHTA and CDR2 FQGNSA. The CDR3 extends over 13 amino acids.

The chain uses TRBV28 and TRBJ1-3; unclear D gene. The CDR3 extends over 13 amino acids. V was clipped by 7 bases and J by 1 base, with 8 bases between them. CDR1 and CDR2 from the germline V gene are MDHEN and SYDVKM. CDR3 nucleotides: TGTGCCAGCACCGCGGATTCTGGAAACACCATATATTTT. This encodes CASTADSGNTIYF. Drawing the rest from reference TRBV28 and TRBJ1-3, the complete variable domain is DVKVTQSSRYLVKRTGEKVFLECVQDMDHENMFWYRQDPGLGLRLIYFSYDVKMKEKGDIPEGYSVSREKKERFSLILESASTNQTSMYLCASTADSGNTIYFGEGSWLTVV.

The chain recombines TRBV7-3 with TRBJ1-6; TRBD1 is a possible D gene (5 bases). CDR1 is SGHTA and CDR2 is FQGTGA in the germline V gene. CDR3 length equals 13 residues. V dropped 1 base and J dropped 10 bases, with 8 bases sitting between them. The CDR3 loop reads CASSLIRDSPLHF. For the CDR3, the DNA is TGTGCCAGCAGCTTAATCAGGGACTCACCCCTCCACTTT.

This clonotype was observed at least ten times. The genes are TRBV4-3 and TRBJ1-2; D not resolved. The germline CDR1 and CDR2 sequences are LGHNA and YSLEER. This CDR3 spans 14 amino acids. Trimming left V 0 bases short and J 2 bases short, with 7 bases between. The CDR3 sequence: CASSQDMWNYGYTF. The DNA of the CDR3 is TGCGCCAGCAGCCAAGATATGTGGAACTATGGCTACACCTTC.

The chain joins TRBV12-3 or TRBV12-4 to TRBJ1-1; 9 bases match TRBD1. The CDR3 has 13 residues. After removal of 7 bases from V and 7 bases from J, the junction contained 7 bases not matched to a gene. CDR3 nucleotides: TGTGCCAGCATCGTGACAGGGGGAGGTGAAGCTTTCTTT. Translated, it gives CASIVTGGGEAFF.

The CDR3: CAIRETGLDEKLFF. In DNA, the CDR3 is TGTGCCATCAGGGAAACAGGGTTGGATGAAAAACTGTTTTTT. The J gene is TRBJ1-4, the V gene TRBV10-3, with D possibly TRBD1 on 6 matching bases. The CDR3 consists of 14 residues. Germline values: CDR1 ENHRY, CDR2 SYGVKD. Between the trimmed V and J ends, which lost 6 bases and 6 bases, there was a span of 14 bases.

This clonotype was detected a few times. This chain joins TRBV5-1 and TRBJ2-2; no firm D call. CDR3 length: 13 amino acids. V dropped 7 bases and J dropped 0 bases, with 7 bases sitting between them. Germline CDR1 and CDR2: SGHRS and YFSETQ. Here the CDR3 DNA reads TGCGCCAGCTTAGAAACGAACACCGGGGAGCTGTTTTTT. This translates into CASLETNTGELFF.

This clonotype was detected ten times or more. A junction boundary mismatches the germline segment, possibly from a read error. This sequence joins TRBV12-3 or TRBV12-4 and TRBJ2-7; D remains ambiguous. The CDR3 runs 11 residues. This chain's CDR3 is CASSSSYEQYF. In DNA form, the CDR3 reads TGCGCCAGCAGCAGCTCCTACGAGCAGTACTTC.

The CDR3 nucleotides are TGTGCCAGCAGTCACAGACCGCGACAGGGCCCCAGCCAGCCCCAGCATTTT. Protein product: CASSHRPRQGPSQPQHF. The chain is built from TRBV6-6 and TRBJ1-5; 7 positions agree with TRBD1. V shed 5 bases, J shed 7 bases, and the junction held 17 bases outside the gene matches. The CDR3 extends over 17 amino acids. In germline, CDR1 is MNHNY, CDR2 SVGAGI (reference sequence).

This clonotype was seen a few times. The DNA for the CDR3 is TGTGCCAGCAGTTTAATGGGTAGCCGACACTATGGCTACACCTTC. It specifies CASSLMGSRHYGYTF. The chain recombines TRBV27 with TRBJ1-2; D is undetermined. Trimming took off 2 bases at V and 3 bases at J, with 13 bases between the two ends. The CDR3 sequence is 15 residues long. Germline lookup yields CDR1 MNHEY and CDR2 SMNVEV (reference sequence).

The table lists this clonotype with many counts. J is TRBJ2-3 and V is TRBV4-1, with D hard to call. The CDR3 has 16 amino acids. V was clipped by 4 bases and J by 0 bases, with 14 bases between them. Germline assignment: CDR1 MGHRA and CDR2 YSYEKL. The CDR3, as DNA: TGCGCCAGCAGCCGCGGTATCTCACCTAGCACAGATACGCAGTATTTT. Translated: CASSRGISPSTDTQYF.

This clonotype was found a few times. The chain has TRBV27 and TRBJ1-2; D perhaps matches TRBD1 (5 bases). This CDR3 is built from 14 residues. The germline V and J ends were trimmed by 2 bases and 8 bases, with 15 bases remaining between them. Germline V gene lookup returns CDR1 MNHEY and CDR2 SMNVEV (reference sequence). CDR3 sequence reads: CASSLTGTSGGYTF. CDR3 DNA: TGTGCCAGCAGTTTAACCGGGACCTCCGGGGGCTACACCTTC.

This clonotype has a handful of counts. V is TRBV7-9 and J is TRBJ2-3, with 9 bases fitting TRBD2. V shed 3 bases, J shed 2 bases, and the junction held 6 bases outside the gene matches. The CDR3 runs to 16 residues. Germline CDR1 reads SEHNR; CDR2 reads FQNEAQ (reference sequence). The CDR3: CASSLTGGRATDTQYF. The CDR3 DNA reads as TGTGCCAGCAGCTTGACTGGCGGGAGGGCCACAGATACGCAGTATTTT. Full variable domain (outside the CDR3, taken from reference TRBV7-9 and TRBJ2-3): DTGVSQNPRHKITKRGQNVTFRCDPISEHNRLYWYRQTLGQGPEFLTYFQNEAQLEKSRLLSDRFSAERPKGSFSTLEIQRTEQGDSAMYLCASSLTGGRATDTQYFGPGTRLTVL.

This clonotype was observed a few times. The chain joins TRBV5-1 to TRBJ2-7; TRBD2 agrees at 12 bases. V trimming: 4 bases; J trimming: 3 bases; junction bases outside the gene matches: 5. Germline V gene data show CDR1 as SGHRS and CDR2 as YFSETQ. The CDR3 has 15 amino acids. CDR3 bases: TGCGCCAGCAGCCCAGGGACTAGCGGGTACTACGAGCAGTACTTC. Amino acids: CASSPGTSGYYEQYF.

This chain joins TRBV7-9 and TRBJ2-5; TRBD2 matches 8 bases. J was trimmed by 5 bases and V by 1 base; bases with no gene match: 9. The germline V gene encodes CDR1 SEHNR and CDR2 FQNEAQ (reference sequence). CDR3 size: 16 residues. CDR3 region: CASSLGRAGAGETQYF. The CDR3 nucleotides read TGTGCCAGCAGCTTAGGGCGAGCGGGAGCAGGGGAGACCCAGTACTTC.

This clonotype has only a few counts. This chain links TRBV7-2 with TRBJ1-2, with 8 bases that match TRBD1. The CDR3 consists of 14 residues. The V gene's germline CDR1 is SGHTA and CDR2 FQGNSA. Trimming took 5 bases from V and 9 from J; bases not matched to a gene: 11. CDR3 nucleotides: TGTGCCAGCAGCGCAGGGGGCTGGGAAGCTAGCTACACCTTC. It codes for CASSAGGWEASYTF. Drawing the rest from reference TRBV7-2 and TRBJ1-2, the complete variable domain is GAGVSQSPSNKVTEKGKDVELRCDPISGHTALYWYRQSLGQGLEFLIYFQGNSAPDKSGLPSDRFSAERTGGSVSTLTIQRTQQEDSAVYLCASSAGGWEASYTFGSGTRLTVV.

The chain carries TRBV5-1 and TRBJ1-2; D possibly corresponds to TRBD1 (6 bases). Germline V gene lookup returns CDR1 SGHRS and CDR2 YFSETQ. This CDR3 has 15 amino acids. V was clipped by 0 bases and J by 4 bases, with 13 bases between them. The CDR3 coding sequence is TGCGCCAGCAGCTTGGGCAACAGGGCTGTCTATGGCTACACCTTC. Protein: CASSLGNRAVYGYTF. Full variable domain (outside the CDR3, taken from reference TRBV5-1 and TRBJ1-2): KAGVTQTPRYLIKTRGQQVTLSCSPISGHRSVSWYQQTPGQGLQFLFEYFSETQRNKGNFPGRFSGRQFSNSRSEMNVSTLELGDSALYLCASSLGNRAVYGYTFGSGTRLTVV.

The CDR3 spells CATSDSGPVTEKLFF. CDR3 in DNA: TGTGCCACCAGTGACTCGGGCCCGGTGACGGAAAAACTGTTTTTT. The chain uses TRBV24-1 and TRBJ1-4; D is ambiguous. V lost 4 bases to trimming and J lost 8 bases, with 16 bases between them. The CDR3 totals 15 residues. The germline V gene encodes CDR1 KGHDR and CDR2 SFDVKD.